This T cell receptor beta chain was obtained from a study of low-dose radiotherapy and immunotherapy resistance in tumors. Study context: From cycle 1 day 1, patients took oral aspirin 300 mg every day for four cycles.

Unmatched junction bases numbered 7, after V lost 5 bases and J lost 6 bases. The CDR3 covers 14 residues. Germline-derived CDR1 and CDR2 are PRHDT and FYEKMQ (reference sequence). Gene-specific TRAV and TRBV primers were used for first-strand cDNA, covering alpha and beta chains. A roughly 19-cycle PCR with a constant-region primer and V-primer adapter amplified TCRs. TCRdb ran MiXCR on the reads and lists one entry per CDR3 protein. This repertoire shows about 100,000 distinct CDR3 sequences, more than 20% found once; its top ten account for approximately 4%. Time point reported: after trial treatment. Sample treatment: LDRT plus nivolumab, ipilimumab, low-dose cyclophosphamide and aspirin (RACIN trial).

The gene calls are TRBV13 and TRBJ2-3, with TRBD2 matching over 8 bases. Source: PBMCs, taken after low-dose radiotherapy plus immunotherapy. This TCR was recovered from a male donor with prostate cancer. CDR3 sequence: CASSPSGGRDTQYF. The CDR3 nucleotides are TGTGCCAGCAGCCCCAGCGGGGGTAGGGATACGCAGTATTTT.